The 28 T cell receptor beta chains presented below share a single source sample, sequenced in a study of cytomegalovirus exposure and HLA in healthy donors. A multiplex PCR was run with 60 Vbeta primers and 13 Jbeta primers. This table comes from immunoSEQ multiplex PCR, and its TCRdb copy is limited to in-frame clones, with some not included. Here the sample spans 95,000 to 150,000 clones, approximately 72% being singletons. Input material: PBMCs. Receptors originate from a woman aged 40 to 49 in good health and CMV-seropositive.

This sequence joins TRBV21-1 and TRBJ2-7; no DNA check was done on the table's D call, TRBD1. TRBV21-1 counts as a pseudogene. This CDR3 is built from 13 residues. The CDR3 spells CASKTGIPYEQYF. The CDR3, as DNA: TGTGCCAGTAAGACAGGGATCCCATACGAGCAGTACTTC.

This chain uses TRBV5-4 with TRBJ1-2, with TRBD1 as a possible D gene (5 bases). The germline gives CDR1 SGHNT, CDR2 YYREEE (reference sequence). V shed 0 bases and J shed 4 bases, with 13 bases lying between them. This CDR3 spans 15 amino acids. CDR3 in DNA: TGTGCCAGCAGCTTGGTTCAGGGTATGACCTATGGCTACACCTTC. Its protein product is CASSLVQGMTYGYTF.

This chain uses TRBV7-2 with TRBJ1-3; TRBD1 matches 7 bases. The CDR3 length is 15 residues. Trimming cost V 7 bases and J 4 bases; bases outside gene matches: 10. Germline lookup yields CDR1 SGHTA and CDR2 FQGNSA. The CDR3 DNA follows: TGTGCCAGCACCAACGACAGGGCAGGCGGAAACACCATATATTTT. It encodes CASTNDRAGGNTIYF.

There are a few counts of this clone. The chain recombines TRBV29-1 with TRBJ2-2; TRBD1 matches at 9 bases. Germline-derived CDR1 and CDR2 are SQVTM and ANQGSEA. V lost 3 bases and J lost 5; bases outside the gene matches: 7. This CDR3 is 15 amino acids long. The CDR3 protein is CSVELGQGPTGELFF. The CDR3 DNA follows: TGCAGCGTTGAGCTGGGACAGGGTCCGACCGGGGAGCTGTTTTTT.

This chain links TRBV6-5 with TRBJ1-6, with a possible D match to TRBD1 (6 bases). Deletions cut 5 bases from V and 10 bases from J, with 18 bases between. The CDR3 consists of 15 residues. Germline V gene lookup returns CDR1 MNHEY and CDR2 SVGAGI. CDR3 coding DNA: TGTGCCAGCAGTCCCATACAGGGCTCCCAATCACCCCTCCACTTT. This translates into CASSPIQGSQSPLHF.

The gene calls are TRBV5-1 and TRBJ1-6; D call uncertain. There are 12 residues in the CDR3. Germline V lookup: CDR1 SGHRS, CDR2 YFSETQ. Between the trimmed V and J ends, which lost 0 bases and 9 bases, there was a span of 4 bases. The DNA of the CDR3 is TGCGCCAGCAGCTTGGGTCTTTCACCCCTCCACTTT. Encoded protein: CASSLGLSPLHF.

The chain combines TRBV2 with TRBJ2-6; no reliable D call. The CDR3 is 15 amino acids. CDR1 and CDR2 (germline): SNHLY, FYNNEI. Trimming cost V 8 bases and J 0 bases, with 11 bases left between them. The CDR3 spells CASLGQFSGANVLTF. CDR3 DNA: TGTGCCAGCCTGGGCCAGTTCTCTGGGGCCAACGTCCTGACTTTC.

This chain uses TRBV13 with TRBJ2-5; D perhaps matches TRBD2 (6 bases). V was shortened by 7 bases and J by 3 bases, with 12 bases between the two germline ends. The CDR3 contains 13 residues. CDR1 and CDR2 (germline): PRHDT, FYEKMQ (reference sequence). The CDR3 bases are TGTGCCAGCACGTCTCCGGGGGAAGAGACCCAGTACTTC. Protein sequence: CASTSPGEETQYF.

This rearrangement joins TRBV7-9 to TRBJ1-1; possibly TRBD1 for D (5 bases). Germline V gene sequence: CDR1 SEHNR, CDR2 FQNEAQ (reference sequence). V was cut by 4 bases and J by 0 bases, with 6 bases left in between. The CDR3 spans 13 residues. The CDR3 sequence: CASSSRVNTEAFF. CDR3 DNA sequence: TGTGCCAGCAGCTCCAGGGTGAACACTGAAGCTTTCTTT.

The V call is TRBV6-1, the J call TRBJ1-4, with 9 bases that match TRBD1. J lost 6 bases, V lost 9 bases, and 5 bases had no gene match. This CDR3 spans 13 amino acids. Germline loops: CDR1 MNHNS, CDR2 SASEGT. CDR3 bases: TGTGCCAGTATGGGACAGGGCCATGAAAAACTGTTTTTT. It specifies CASMGQGHEKLFF.

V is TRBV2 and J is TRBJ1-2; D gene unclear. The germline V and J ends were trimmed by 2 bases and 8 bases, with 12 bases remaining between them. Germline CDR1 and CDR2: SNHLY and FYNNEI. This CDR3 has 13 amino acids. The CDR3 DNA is TGTGCCAGCAGTGAAAGTGCTCGAGAGGGCTACACCTTC. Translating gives CASSESAREGYTF.

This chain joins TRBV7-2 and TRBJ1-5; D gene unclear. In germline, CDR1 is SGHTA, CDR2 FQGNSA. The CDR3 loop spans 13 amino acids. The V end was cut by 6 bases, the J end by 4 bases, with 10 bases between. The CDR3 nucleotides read TGTGCCAGCAGTTCCGGGAGTAATCAGCCCCAGCATTTT. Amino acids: CASSSGSNQPQHF.

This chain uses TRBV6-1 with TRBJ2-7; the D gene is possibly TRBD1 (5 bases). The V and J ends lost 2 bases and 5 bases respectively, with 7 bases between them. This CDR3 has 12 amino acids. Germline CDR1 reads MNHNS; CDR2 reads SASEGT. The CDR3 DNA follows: TGTGCCAGCAGTGAACTGGACAACGAGCAGTACTTC. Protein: CASSELDNEQYF.

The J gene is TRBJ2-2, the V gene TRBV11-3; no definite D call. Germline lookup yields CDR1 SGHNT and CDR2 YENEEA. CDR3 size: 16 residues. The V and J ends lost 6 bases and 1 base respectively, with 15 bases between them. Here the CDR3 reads CASRLTELGNTGELFF. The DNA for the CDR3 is TGTGCCAGCAGGCTCACAGAATTGGGGAACACCGGGGAGCTGTTTTTT.

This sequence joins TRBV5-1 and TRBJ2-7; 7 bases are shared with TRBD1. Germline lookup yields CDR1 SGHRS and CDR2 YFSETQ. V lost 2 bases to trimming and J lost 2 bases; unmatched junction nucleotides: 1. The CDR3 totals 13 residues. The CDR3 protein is CASSFQGAYEQYF. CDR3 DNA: TGCGCCAGCAGCTTTCAGGGGGCCTACGAGCAGTACTTC.

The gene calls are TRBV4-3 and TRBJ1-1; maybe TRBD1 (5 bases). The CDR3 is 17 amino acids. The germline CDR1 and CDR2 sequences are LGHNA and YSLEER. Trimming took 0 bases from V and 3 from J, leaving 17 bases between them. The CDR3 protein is CASSQDSSGATYTEAFF. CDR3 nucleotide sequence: TGCGCCAGCAGCCAAGATTCGAGCGGGGCAACTTACACTGAAGCTTTCTTT.

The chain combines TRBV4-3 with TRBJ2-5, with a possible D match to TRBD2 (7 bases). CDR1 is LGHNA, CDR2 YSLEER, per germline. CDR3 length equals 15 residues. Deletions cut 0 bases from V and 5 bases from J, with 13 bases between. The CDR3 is CASSQEIRGAETQYF. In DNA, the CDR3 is TGCGCCAGCAGCCAAGAAATACGGGGGGCGGAGACCCAGTACTTC.

The CDR3 region is CASSELEQGSYNEQFF. In DNA, the CDR3 is TGTGCCAGCAGTGAATTAGAACAGGGGTCCTACAATGAGCAGTTCTTC. The chain links TRBV25-1 to TRBJ2-1; 7 bases agree with TRBD1. CDR1 MGHDK and CDR2 SYGVNS come from the germline V gene. The CDR3 is made up of 16 amino acids. V was pared by 1 base and J by 1 base, with 4 bases of the junction left unmatched.

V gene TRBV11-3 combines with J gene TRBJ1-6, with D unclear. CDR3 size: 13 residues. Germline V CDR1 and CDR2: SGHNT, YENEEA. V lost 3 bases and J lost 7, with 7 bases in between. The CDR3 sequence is CASSLQNNSPLHF. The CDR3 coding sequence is TGTGCCAGCAGCTTGCAGAACAATTCACCCCTCCACTTT.

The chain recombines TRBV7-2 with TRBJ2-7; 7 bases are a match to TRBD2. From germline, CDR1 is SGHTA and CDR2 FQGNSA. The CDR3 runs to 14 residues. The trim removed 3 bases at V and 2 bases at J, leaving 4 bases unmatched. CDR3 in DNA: TGTGCCAGCAGCTTCCTAGCGGCTACCTACGAGCAGTACTTC. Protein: CASSFLAATYEQYF.

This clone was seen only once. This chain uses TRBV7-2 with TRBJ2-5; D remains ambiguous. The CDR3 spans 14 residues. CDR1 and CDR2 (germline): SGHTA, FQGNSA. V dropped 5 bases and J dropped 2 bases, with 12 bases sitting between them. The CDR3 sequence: CASSPYTGQETQYF. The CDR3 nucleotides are TGTGCCAGCAGCCCCTACACCGGGCAAGAGACCCAGTACTTC.

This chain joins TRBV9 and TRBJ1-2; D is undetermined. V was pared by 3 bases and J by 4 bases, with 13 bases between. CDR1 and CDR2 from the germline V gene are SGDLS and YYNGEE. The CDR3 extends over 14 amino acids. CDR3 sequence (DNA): TGTGCCAGCAGCGAGCCTAGAGAGACCTATGGCTACACCTTC. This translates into CASSEPRETYGYTF. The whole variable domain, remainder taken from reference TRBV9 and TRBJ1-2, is DSGVTQTPKHLITATGQRVTLRCSPRSGDLSVYWYQQSLDQGLQFLIQYYNGEERAKGNILERFSAQQFPDLHSELNLSSLELGDSALYFCASSEPRETYGYTFGSGTRLTVV.

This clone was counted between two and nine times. DNA of the CDR3: TGTGCCAGTCCTCGACCGGGGCGGGGATGGGCTGAAGCTTTCTTT. Residues: CASPRPGRGWAEAFF. The V call is TRBV19, the J call TRBJ1-1; perhaps TRBD1 as D (5 bases). CDR3 length equals 15 residues. Germline-derived CDR1 and CDR2 are LNHDA and SQIVND (reference sequence). V gave up 8 bases and J gave up 6 bases, with 22 bases separating them.

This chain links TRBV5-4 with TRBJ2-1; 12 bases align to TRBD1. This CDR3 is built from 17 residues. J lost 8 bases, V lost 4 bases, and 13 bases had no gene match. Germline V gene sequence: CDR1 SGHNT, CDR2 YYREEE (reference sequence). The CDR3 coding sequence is TGTGCCAGCAGCCCCGGGACAGGGGGCGGGGTTCCCTATGAGCAGTTCTTC. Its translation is CASSPGTGGGVPYEQFF.

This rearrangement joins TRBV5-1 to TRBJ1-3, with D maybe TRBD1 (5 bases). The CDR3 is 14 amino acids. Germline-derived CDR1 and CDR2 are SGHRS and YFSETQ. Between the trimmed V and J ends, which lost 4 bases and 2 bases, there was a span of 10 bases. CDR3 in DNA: TGCGCCAGCAGCCGGGGGACGGCTGGAAACACCATATATTTT. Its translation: CASSRGTAGNTIYF.

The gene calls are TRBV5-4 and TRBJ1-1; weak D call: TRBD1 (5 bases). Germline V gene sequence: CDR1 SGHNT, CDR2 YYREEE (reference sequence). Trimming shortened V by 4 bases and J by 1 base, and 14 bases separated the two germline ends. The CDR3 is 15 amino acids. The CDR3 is CASSPGQRRNTEAFF. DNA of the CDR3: TGTGCCAGCAGCCCCGGACAACGACGGAACACTGAAGCTTTCTTT.

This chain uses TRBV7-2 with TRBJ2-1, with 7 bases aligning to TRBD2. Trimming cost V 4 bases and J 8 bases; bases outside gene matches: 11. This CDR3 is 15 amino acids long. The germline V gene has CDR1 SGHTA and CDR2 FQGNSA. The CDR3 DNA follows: TGTGCCAGCAGCTCTCCAAGCGGGGTTCGGGATGAGCAGTTCTTC. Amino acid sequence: CASSSPSGVRDEQFF. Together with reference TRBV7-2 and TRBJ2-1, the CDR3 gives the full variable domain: GAGVSQSPSNKVTEKGKDVELRCDPISGHTALYWYRQSLGQGLEFLIYFQGNSAPDKSGLPSDRFSAERTGGSVSTLTIQRTQQEDSAVYLCASSSPSGVRDEQFFGPGTRLTVL.

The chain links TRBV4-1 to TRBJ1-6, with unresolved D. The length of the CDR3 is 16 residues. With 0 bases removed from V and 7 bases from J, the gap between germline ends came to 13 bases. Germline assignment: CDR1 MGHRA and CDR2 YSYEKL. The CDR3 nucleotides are TGCGCCAGCAGCCAAGAAGTTGGGCAGTTAAATTCACCCCTCCACTTT. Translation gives CASSQEVGQLNSPLHF.